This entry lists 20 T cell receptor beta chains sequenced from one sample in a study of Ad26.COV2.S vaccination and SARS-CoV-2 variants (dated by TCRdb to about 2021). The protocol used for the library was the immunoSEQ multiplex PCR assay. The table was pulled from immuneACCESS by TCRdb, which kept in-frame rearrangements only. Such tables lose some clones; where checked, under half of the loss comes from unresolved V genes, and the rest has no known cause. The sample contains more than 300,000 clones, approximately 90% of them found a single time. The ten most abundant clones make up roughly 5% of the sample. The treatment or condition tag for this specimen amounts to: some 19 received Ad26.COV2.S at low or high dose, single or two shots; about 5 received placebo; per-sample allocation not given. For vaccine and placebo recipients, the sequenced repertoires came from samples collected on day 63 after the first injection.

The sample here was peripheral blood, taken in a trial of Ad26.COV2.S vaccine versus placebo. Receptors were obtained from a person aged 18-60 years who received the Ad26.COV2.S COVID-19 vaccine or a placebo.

The chain's CDR3 is CASSVVGTDSYNEQFF. The DNA of the CDR3 is TGTGCCAGCAGCGTAGTCGGGACTGACTCCTACAATGAGCAGTTCTTC. This chain uses TRBV9 with TRBJ2-1, with a weak D call TRBD2 (6 bases). This CDR3 has 16 amino acids. CDR1 SGDLS and CDR2 YYNGEE come from the germline V gene. With 0 bases removed from V and 0 bases from J, the gap between germline ends came to 10 bases.

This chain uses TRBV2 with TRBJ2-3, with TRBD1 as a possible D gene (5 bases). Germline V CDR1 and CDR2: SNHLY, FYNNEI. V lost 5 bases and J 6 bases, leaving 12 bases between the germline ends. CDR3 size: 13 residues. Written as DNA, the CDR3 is TGTGCCAGCAGTTTAGGGGCCCAGGATACGCAGTATTTT. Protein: CASSLGAQDTQYF.

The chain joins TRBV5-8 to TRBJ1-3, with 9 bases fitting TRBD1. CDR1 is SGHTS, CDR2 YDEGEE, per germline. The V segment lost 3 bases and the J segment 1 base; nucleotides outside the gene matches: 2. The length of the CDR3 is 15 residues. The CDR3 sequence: CASSWDRESGNTIYF. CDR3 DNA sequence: TGTGCCAGCAGCTGGGACAGGGAATCTGGAAACACCATATATTTT.

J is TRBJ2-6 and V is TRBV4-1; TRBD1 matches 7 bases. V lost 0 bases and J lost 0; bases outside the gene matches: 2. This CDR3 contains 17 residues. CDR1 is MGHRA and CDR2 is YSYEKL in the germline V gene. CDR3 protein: CASSQETGSSGANVLTF. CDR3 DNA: TGCGCCAGCAGCCAAGAGACAGGGTCCTCTGGGGCCAACGTCCTGACTTTC.

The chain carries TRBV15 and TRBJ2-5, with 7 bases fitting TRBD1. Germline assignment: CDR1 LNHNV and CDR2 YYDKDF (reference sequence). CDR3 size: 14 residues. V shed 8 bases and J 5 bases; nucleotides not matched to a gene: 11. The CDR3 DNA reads TGTGCCACCGCTATCGGGACAGCACGGGAGACCCAGTACTTC. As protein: CATAIGTARETQYF.

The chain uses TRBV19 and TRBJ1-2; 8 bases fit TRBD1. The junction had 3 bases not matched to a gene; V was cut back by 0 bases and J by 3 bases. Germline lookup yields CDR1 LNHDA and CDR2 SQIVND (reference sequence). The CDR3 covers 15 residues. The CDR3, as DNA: TGTGCCAGTAGTATAGATTCGACAGGGGACTATGGCTACACCTTC. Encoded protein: CASSIDSTGDYGYTF.

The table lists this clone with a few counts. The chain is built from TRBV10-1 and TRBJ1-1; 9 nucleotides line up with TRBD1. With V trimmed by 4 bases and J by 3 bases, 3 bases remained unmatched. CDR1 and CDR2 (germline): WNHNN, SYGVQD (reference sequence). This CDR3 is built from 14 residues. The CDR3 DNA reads TGCGCCAGCAGTGGGGGACAGGGATACACTGAAGCTTTCTTT. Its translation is CASSGGQGYTEAFF.

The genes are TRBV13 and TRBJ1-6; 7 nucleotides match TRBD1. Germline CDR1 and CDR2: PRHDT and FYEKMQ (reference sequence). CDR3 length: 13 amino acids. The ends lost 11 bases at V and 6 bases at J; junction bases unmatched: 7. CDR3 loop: CASRGGFNSPLHF. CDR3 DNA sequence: TGTGCCTCACGAGGGGGCTTTAATTCACCCCTCCACTTT.

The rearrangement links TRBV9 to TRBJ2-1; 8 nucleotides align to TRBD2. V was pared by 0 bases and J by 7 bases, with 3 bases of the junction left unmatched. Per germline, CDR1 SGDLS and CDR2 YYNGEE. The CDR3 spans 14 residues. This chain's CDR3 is CASSVDAGGNEQFF. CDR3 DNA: TGTGCCAGCAGCGTAGACGCGGGGGGAAATGAGCAGTTCTTC.

DNA for the CDR3: TGTGCCAGCAGCTATACCGGGACTAGGGGGGCCGGGGAGCTGTTTTTT. Amino acid sequence: CASSYTGTRGAGELFF. The V gene is TRBV7-2, the J gene TRBJ2-2, with TRBD2 matching 8 bases. The V and J ends lost 4 bases and 6 bases, in that order; junction bases with no gene match: 10. This CDR3 spans 16 amino acids. The V gene's germline CDR1 is SGHTA and CDR2 FQGNSA.

The CDR3 spells CASRGTGVQPQHF. CDR3 in DNA: TGTGCCAGCAGGGGGACAGGGGTTCAGCCCCAGCATTTT. The V call is TRBV12-3 or TRBV12-4, the J call TRBJ1-5; TRBD1 matches at 10 bases. This CDR3 comprises 13 residues. With 6 bases clipped from V and 6 bases from J, the junction kept 2 bases outside the gene matches.

CDR3 loop: CASSHSGYGSTGELFF. The CDR3 DNA reads as TGTGCCAGCAGTCACTCAGGGTACGGGAGCACCGGGGAGCTGTTTTTT. This chain connects TRBV28 to TRBJ2-2, with TRBD2 as a possible D gene (6 bases). Looked up from germline, CDR1 is MDHEN and CDR2 is SYDVKM. V lost 5 bases and J lost 4, with 17 bases in between. This CDR3 is built from 16 residues.

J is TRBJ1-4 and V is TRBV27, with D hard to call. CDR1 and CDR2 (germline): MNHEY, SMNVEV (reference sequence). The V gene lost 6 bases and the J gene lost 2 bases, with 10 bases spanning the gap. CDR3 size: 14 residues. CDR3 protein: CASRGWSTNEKLFF. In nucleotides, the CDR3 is TGTGCCAGCAGAGGTTGGAGCACTAATGAAAAACTGTTTTTT.

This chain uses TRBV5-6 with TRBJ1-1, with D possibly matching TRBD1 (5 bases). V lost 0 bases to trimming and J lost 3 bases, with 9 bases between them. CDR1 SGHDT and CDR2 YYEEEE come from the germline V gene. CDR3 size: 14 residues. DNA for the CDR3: TGTGCCAGCAGCTTGGGCGGGGGAGACACTGAAGCTTTCTTT. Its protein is CASSLGGGDTEAFF.

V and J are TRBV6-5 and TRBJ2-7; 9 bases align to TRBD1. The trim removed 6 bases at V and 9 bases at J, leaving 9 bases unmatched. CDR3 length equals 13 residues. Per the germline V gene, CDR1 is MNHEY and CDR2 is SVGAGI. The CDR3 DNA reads TGTGCCAGCAGCCCCGGACAGGGGTTTATGCAGTACTTC. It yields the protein CASSPGQGFMQYF.

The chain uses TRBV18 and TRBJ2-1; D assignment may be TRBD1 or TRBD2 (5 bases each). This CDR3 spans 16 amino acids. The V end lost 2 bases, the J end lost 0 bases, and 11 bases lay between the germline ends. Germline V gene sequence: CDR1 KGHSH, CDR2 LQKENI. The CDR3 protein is CASSPGGFSSYNEQFF. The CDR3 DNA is TGTGCCAGCTCACCAGGGGGATTTAGCTCCTACAATGAGCAGTTCTTC.

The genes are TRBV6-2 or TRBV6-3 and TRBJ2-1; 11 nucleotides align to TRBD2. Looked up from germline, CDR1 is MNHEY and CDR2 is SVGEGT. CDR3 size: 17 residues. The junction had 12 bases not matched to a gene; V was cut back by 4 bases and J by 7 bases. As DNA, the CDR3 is TGTGCCAGCAGTTCAAACCGCCGACTAGCGGGATCGAATGAGCAGTTCTTC. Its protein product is CASSSNRRLAGSNEQFF.

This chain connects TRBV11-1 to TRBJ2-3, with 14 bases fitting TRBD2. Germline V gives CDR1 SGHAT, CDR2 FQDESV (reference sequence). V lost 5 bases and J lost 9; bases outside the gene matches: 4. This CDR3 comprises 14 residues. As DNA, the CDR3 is TGTGCCAGCAGCCCAGGGACTAGCGGGAGAACGCAGTATTTT. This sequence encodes CASSPGTSGRTQYF.

CDR3 sequence (DNA): TGTGCCAGCAGTTCGGACACCGGGGTTGAAAAACTGTTTTTT. Translating gives CASSSDTGVEKLFF. The gene calls are TRBV28 and TRBJ1-4, with D perhaps TRBD1 (5 bases). The CDR3 length is 14 residues. V was trimmed by 4 bases and J by 7 bases, leaving 13 bases between them. Germline CDR1 MDHEN, CDR2 SYDVKM.

The CDR3 DNA sequence: TGTGCCAGTAGCCGGACCTTGGGCAGGGAAGGTAACGAGCAGTACTTC. Translating gives CASSRTLGREGNEQYF. The rearrangement joins TRBV19 to TRBJ2-7, with a weak D call TRBD1 (5 bases). V was clipped by 6 bases and J by 5 bases, with 23 bases between them. CDR1 and CDR2 from the germline V gene are LNHDA and SQIVND (reference sequence). The CDR3 extends over 16 amino acids.